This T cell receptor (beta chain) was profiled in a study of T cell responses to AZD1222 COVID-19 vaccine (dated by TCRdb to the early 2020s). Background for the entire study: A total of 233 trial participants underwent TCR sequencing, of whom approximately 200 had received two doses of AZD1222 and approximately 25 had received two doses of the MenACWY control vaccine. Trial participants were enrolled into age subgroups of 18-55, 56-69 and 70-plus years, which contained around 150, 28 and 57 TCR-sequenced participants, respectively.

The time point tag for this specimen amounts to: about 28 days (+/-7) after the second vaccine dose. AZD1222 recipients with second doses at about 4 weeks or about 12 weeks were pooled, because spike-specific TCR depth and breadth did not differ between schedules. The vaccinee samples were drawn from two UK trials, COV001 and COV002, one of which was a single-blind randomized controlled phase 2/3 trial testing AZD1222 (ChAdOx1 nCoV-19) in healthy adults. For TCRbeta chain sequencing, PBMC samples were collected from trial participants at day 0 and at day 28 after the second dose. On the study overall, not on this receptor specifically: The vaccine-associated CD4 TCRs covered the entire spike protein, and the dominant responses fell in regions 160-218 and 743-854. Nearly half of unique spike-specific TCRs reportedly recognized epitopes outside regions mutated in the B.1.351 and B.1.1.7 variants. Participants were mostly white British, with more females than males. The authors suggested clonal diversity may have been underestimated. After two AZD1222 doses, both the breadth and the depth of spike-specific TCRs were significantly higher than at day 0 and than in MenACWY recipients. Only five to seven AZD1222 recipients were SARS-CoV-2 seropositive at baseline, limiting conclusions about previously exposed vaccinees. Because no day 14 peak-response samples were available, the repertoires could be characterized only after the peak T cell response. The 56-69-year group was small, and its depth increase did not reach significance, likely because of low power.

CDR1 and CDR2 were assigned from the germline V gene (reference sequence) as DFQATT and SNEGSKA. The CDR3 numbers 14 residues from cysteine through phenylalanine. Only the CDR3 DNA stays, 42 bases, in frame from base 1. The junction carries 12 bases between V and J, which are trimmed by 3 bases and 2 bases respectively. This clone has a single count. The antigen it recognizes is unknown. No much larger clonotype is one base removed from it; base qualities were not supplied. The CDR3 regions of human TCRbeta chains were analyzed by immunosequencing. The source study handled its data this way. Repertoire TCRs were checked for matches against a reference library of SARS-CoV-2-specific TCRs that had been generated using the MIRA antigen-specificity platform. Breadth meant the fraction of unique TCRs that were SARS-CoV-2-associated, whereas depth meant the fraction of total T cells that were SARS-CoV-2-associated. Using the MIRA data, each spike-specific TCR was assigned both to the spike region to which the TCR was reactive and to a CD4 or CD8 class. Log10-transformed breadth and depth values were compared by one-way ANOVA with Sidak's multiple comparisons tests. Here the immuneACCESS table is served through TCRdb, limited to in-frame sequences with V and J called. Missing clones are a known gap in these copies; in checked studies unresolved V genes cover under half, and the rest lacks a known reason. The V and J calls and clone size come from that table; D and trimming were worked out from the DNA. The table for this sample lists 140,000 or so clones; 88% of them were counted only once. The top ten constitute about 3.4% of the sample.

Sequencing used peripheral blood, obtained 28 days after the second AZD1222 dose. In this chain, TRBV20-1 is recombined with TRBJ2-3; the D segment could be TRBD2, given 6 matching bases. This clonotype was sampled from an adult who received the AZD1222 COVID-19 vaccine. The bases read TGCAGTGCTAGTAGGCGGACTAACACAGATACGCAGTATTTT. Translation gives CSASRRTNTDTQYF.